Below, one T cell receptor beta chain is given with its context. The V end lost 4 bases, the J end lost 0 bases, and 10 bases lay between the germline ends. The germline V gene has CDR1 KGHSH and CDR2 LQKENI. CDR3 length: 15 amino acids. The table came from immunoSEQ multiplex PCR; TCRdb's copy has only in-frame clones and leaves some out. The sample yields about 200,000 clones, 65% to 80% seen once. This entry comes from a study of cytotoxic CD8 clonotypes in ibrutinib-treated CLL. The sample was PBMCs, taken after 12 months of ibrutinib treatment. This sequence joins TRBV18 and TRBJ1-5, with TRBD1 as a possible D gene (6 bases). This clonotype was obtained from a human donor with chronic lymphocytic leukemia. The CDR3 DNA follows: TGTGCCAGCTCACGTCGGACAGATAGCAATCAGCCCCAGCATTTT. This encodes CASSRRTDSNQPQHF.